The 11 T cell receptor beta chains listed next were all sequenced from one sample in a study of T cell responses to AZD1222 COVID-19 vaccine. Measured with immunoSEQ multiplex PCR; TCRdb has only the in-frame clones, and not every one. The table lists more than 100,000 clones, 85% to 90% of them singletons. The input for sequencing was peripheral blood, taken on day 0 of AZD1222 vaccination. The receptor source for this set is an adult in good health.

CDR3 DNA sequence: TGTGCCAGCAGCCTAGGGTCCCTCAGACAAGAGACCCAGTACTTC. It encodes CASSLGSLRQETQYF. The genes are TRBV7-8 and TRBJ2-5; D is undetermined. This CDR3 spans 15 amino acids. Germline CDR1 reads SGHVS; CDR2 reads FQNEAQ. Trimming pared 5 bases from V and 2 bases from J, leaving 15 bases between.

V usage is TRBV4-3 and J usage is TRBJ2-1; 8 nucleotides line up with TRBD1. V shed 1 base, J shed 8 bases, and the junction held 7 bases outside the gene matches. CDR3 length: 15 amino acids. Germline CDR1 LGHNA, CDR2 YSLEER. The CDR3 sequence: CASSQVQTGGHEQFF. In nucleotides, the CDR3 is TGCGCCAGCAGCCAAGTTCAAACAGGGGGTCATGAGCAGTTCTTC.

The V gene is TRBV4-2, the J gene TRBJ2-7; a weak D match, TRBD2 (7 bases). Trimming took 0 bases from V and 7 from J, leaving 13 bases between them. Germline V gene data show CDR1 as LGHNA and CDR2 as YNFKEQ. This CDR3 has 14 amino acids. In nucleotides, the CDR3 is TGTGCCAGCAGCCAAGATCTACAGGGAGGGGAGCAGTACTTC. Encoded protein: CASSQDLQGGEQYF.

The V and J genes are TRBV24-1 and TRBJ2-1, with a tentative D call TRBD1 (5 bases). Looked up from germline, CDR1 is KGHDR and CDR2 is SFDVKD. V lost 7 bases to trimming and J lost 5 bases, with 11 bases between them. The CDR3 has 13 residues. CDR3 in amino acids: CATSESGNNEQFF. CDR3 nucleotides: TGTGCCACCAGCGAGTCAGGGAACAATGAGCAGTTCTTC.

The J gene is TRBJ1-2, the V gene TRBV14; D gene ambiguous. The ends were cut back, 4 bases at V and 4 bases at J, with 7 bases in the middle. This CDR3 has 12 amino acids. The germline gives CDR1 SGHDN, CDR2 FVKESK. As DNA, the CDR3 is TGTGCCAGCAGCCCTGACACCTATGGCTACACCTTC. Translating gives CASSPDTYGYTF.

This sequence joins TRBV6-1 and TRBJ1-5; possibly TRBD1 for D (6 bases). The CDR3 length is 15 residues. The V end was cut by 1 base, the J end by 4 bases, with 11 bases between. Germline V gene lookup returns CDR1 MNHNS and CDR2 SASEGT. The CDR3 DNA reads TGTGCCAGCAGTGAAGGAACAGGGAGGAATCAGCCCCAGCATTTT. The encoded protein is CASSEGTGRNQPQHF.

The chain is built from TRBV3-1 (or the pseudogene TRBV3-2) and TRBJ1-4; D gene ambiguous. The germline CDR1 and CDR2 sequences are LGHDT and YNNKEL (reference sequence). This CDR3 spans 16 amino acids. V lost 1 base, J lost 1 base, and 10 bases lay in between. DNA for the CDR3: TGTGCCAGCAGCCAAGGCGGGGAAGGAACTAATGAAAAACTGTTTTTT. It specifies CASSQGGEGTNEKLFF.

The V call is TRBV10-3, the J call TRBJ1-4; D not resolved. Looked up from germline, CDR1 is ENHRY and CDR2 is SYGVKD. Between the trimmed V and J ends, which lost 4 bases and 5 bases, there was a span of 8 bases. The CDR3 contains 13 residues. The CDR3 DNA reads TGTGCCATCAGTGGCAGCCTAAATGAAAAACTGTTTTTT. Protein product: CAISGSLNEKLFF.

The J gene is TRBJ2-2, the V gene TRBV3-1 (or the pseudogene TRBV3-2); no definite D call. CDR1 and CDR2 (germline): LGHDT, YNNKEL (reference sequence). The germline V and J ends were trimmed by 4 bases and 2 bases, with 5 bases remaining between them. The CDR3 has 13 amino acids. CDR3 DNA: TGTGCCAGCAGCCGTCAAAACACCGGGGAGCTGTTTTTT. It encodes CASSRQNTGELFF.

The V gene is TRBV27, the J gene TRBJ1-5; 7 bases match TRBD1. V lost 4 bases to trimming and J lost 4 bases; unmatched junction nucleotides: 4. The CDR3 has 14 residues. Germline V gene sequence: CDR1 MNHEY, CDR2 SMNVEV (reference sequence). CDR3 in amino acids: CASSSGGVNQPQHF. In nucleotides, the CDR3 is TGTGCCAGCAGTTCAGGGGGGGTTAATCAGCCCCAGCATTTT.

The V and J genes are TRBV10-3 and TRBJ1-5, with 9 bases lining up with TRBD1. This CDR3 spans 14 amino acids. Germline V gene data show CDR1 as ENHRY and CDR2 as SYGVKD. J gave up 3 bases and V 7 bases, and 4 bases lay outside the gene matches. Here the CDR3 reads CAIKGDRDNQPQHF. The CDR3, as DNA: TGTGCCATCAAGGGGGACAGGGACAATCAGCCCCAGCATTTT.